Listed below are T cell receptor beta chains from one sample, sequenced in a study of T-cell memory formation after mild COVID-19. TCRdb itself ran the 5' RACE reads through MiXCR, one entry per CDR3 protein. The data contain about 340,000 distinct CDR3 sequences, 20% to 25% of them singletons. Sequencing used PBMCs or a T cell subset sorted from them (not recorded which). The receptors come from a man younger than 35 who had mild COVID-19 (a few samples of this study predate the infection). Cell type and time point are not known. Both conserved end residues are part of each CDR3. The D gene is left open where the match is weak. Expanded clones get a size class; other rows say once, few or many, or leave the size out.

>TRBJ2-2|.|17|TRBV7-2|TRBD2
TGTGCCAGCAGCTTATACGGGGCCGGGGCGGGAGCCGGGGAGCTGTTTTTT
CASSLYGAGAGAGELFF
>TRBJ2-1|few|15|TRBV11-2|.
TGTGCCAGCAGCCCCACGGAACTTCCCGTCGGTGAGCAGTTCTTC
CASSPTELPVGEQFF
>TRBJ2-3|few|14|TRBV5-1|.
TGCGCCAGCAGCTTGCAGACTAGCACAGATACGCAGTATTTT
CASSLQTSTDTQYF
>TRBJ2-7|.|15|TRBV10-3|.
TGTGCCATCAGTGCCGCGAGAGGGATACTCTACGAGCAGTACTTC
CAISAARGILYEQYF
>TRBJ2-1|.|14|TRBV5-1|TRBD1
TGCGCCAGCAGCATCAGACAGGGGTGGCGTGAGCAGTTCTTC
CASSIRQGWREQFF
>TRBJ2-4|few|17|TRBV5-1|TRBD1
TGCGCCAGCAGCTTGGGCGACAGGGGCATAGCCAAAAACATTCAGTACTTC
CASSLGDRGIAKNIQYF
>TRBJ2-1|.|13|TRBV7-2|.
TGTGCCAGCAGCTTATTTCCCCCCAATGAGCAGTTCTTC
CASSLFPPNEQFF
>TRBJ2-7|.|15|TRBV12-3/TRBV12-4|.
TGTGCCAGCAGTCCAGCAGGGGGGAAGGCCTACGAGCAGTACTTC
CASSPAGGKAYEQYF
>TRBJ1-5|.|15|TRBV4-2|.
TGTGCCAGCAGCCAAGATTGGCCCAGCAATCAGCCCCAGCATTTT
CASSQDWPSNQPQHF
>TRBJ1-1|.|13|TRBV27|.
TGTGCCAGCAGTTTAGTGAACGGACAGAAAGCTTTCTTT
CASSLVNGQKAFF